This T cell receptor beta chain derives from a study of PD-L1 blockade in urothelial cancer. The overall study: Of prior chemotherapy regimens, patients had received between 0 and 3. Blood drawn 3 weeks (second dose) and 6 weeks after treatment start was analyzed. Per blood sample, T cells had a median of approximately 150,000.

The repertoire was sequenced with immunoSEQ multiplex PCR; TCRdb's copy has only in-frame clones and lacks some. The data contain just under 40,000 clones, 85% to 90% of them singletons. Sample contribution per patient ranged from 1 to 8, covering pretreatment and on-treatment. CDR3 size: 16 residues. The V and J ends lost 4 bases and 0 bases, in that order; junction bases with no gene match: 4. Germline loops: CDR1 SGHRS, CDR2 YFSETQ. The rearrangement links TRBV5-1 to TRBJ2-2; 9 positions match TRBD2. The sequence came from a man aged 60 to 69 with urothelial cancer. Source: PBMCs, taken around atezolizumab (anti-PD-L1) treatment. The CDR3 DNA reads as TGCGCCAGCAGCGGATCTAGCGGGGCGAACACCGGGGAGCTGTTTTTT. Protein product: CASSGSSGANTGELFF.